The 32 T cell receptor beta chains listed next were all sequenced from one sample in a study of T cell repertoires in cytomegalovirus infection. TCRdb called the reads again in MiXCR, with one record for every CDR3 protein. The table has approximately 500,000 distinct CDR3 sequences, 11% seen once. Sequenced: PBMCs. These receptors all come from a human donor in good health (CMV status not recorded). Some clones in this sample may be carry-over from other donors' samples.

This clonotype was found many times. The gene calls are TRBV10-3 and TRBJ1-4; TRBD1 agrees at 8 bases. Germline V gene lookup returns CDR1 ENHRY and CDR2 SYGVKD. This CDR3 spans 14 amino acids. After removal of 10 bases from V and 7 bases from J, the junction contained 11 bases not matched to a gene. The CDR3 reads CATDRTGKGEKLFF. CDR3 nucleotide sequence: TGTGCCACCGACCGGACAGGGAAGGGTGAAAAACTGTTTTTT.

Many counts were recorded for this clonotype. As DNA, the CDR3 is TGTGCCAGCAGCTCCCATGCCGGGACAGTGGCCGGGGACACCATATATTTT. The encoded protein is CASSSHAGTVAGDTIYF. This chain links TRBV7-2 with TRBJ1-3; 7 positions agree with TRBD1. CDR1 is SGHTA, CDR2 FQGNSA, per germline. J was trimmed by 8 bases and V by 4 bases; bases with no gene match: 17. The CDR3 has 17 amino acids.

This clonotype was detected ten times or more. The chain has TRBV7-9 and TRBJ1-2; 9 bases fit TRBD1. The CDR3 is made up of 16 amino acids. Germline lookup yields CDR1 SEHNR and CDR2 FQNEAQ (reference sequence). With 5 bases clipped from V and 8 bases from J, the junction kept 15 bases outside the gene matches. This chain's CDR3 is CASSGPGSGTGLGYTF. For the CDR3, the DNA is TGTGCCAGCAGCGGCCCAGGGTCCGGGACAGGGCTCGGCTACACCTTC. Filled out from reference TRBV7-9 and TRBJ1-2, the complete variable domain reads DTGVSQNPRHKITKRGQNVTFRCDPISEHNRLYWYRQTLGQGPEFLTYFQNEAQLEKSRLLSDRFSAERPKGSFSTLEIQRTEQGDSAMYLCASSGPGSGTGLGYTFGSGTRLTVV.

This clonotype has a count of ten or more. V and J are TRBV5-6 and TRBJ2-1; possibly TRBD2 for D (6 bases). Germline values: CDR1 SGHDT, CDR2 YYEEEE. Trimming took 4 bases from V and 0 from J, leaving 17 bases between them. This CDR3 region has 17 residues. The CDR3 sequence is CASSPPSAGSSYNEQFF. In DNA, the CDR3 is TGTGCCAGCAGCCCGCCCTCGGCCGGGAGCTCCTACAATGAGCAGTTCTTC.

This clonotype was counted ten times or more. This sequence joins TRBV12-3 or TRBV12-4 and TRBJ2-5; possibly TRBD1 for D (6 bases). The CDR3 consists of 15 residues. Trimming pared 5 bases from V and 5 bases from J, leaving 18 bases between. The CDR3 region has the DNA TGTGCCAGCAGTCCGGACAGAACCCCTGGGGAGACCCAGTACTTC. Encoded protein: CASSPDRTPGETQYF.

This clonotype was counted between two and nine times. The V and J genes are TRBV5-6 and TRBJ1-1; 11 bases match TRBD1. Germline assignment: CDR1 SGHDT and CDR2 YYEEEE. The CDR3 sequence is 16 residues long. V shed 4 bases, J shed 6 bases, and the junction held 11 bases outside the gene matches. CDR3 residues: CASSLRTGGSLPEAFF. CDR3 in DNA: TGTGCCAGCAGCCTAAGGACAGGGGGCTCCCTACCTGAAGCTTTCTTT.

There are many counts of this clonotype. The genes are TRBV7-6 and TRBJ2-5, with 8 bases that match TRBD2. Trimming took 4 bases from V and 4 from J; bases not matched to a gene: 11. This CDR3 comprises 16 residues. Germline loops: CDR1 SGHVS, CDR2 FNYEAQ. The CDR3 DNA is TGTGCCAGCAGCTCCCCCCGAGCGGGAGAGAGAGAGACCCAGTACTTC. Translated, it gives CASSSPRAGERETQYF.

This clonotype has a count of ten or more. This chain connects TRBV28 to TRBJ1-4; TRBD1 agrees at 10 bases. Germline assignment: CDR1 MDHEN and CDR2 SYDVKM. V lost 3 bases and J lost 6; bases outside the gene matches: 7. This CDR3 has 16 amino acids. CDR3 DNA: TGTGCCAGCAGTTTTCCACCGGGACAGGGGCATGAAAAACTGTTTTTT. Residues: CASSFPPGQGHEKLFF.

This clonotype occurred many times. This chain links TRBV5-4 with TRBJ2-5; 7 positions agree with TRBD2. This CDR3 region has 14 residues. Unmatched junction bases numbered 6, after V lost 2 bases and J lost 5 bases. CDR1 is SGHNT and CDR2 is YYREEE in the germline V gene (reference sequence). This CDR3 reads CASSFAGARETQYF. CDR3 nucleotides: TGTGCCAGCAGCTTTGCGGGAGCGCGGGAGACCCAGTACTTC.

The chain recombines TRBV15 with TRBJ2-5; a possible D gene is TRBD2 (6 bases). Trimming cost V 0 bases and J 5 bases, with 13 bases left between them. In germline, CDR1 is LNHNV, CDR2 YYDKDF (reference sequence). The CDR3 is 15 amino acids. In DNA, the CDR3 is TGTGCCACCAGCAGAGATACGGGGGTAGGGGAGACCCAGTACTTC. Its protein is CATSRDTGVGETQYF.

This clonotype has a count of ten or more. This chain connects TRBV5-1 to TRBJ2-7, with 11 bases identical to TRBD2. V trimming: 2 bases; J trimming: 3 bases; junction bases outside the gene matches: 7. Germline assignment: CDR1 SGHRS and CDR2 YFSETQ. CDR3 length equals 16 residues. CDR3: CASSFPLGTSGYEQYF. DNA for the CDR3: TGCGCCAGCAGCTTCCCGTTGGGGACTAGCGGCTACGAGCAGTACTTC.

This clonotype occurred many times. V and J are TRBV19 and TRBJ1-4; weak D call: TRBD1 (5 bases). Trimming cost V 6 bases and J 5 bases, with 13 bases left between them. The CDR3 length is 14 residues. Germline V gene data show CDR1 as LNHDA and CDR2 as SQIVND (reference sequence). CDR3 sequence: CASSGGVENEKLFF. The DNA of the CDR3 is TGTGCCAGTAGCGGAGGGGTAGAAAATGAAAAACTGTTTTTT.

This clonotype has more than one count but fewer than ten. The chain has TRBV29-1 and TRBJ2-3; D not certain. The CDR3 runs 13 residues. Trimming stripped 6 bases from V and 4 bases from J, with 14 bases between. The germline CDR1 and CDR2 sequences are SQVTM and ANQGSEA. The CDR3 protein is CSVTPGRADTQYF. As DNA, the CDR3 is TGCAGCGTAACCCCGGGTCGGGCAGATACGCAGTATTTT.

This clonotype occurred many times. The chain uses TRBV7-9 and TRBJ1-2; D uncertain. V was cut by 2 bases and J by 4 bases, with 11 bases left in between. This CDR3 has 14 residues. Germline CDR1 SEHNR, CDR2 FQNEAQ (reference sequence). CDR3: CASSLLTPPYGYTF. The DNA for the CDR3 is TGTGCCAGCAGCTTACTGACCCCCCCCTATGGCTACACCTTC.

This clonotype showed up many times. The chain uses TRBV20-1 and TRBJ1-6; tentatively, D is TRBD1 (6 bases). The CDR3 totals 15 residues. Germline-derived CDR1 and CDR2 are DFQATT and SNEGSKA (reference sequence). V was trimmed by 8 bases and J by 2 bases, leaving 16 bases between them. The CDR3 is CSPLGGTTYNSPLHF. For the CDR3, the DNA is TGCAGTCCCCTAGGGGGAACGACCTATAATTCACCCCTCCACTTT.

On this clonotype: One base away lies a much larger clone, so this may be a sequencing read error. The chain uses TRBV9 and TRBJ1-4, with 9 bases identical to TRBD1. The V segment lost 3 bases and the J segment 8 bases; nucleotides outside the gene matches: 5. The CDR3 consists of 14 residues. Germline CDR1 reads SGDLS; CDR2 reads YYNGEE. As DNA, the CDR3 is TGTGCCAGCAGCGGGGGGACAGGGCACGAAAAACTGTTTTTT. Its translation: CASSGGTGHEKLFF.

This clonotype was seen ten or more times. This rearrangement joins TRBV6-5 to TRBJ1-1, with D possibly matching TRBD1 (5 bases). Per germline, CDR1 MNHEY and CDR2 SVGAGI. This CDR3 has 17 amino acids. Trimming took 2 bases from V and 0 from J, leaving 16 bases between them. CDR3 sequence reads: CASSYREGRALNTEAFF. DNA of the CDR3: TGTGCCAGCAGTTACCGGGAGGGCAGGGCCCTGAACACTGAAGCTTTCTTT.

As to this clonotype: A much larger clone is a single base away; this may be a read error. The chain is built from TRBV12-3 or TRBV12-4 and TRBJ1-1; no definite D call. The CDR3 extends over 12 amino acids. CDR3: CPSSFVGGEAFF. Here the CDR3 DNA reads TGTCCCAGCAGTTTCGTAGGCGGTGAAGCTTTCTTT.

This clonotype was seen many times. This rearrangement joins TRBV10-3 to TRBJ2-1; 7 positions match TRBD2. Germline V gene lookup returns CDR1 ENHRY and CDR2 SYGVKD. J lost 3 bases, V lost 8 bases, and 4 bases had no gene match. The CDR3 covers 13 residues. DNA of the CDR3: TGTGCCATCCGGCTAGCGGACTACAATGAGCAGTTCTTC. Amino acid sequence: CAIRLADYNEQFF.

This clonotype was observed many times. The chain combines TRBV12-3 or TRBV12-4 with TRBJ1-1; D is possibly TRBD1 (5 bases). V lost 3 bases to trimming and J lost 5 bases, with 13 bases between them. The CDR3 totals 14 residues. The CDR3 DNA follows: TGTGCCAGCAGTTTTTCGCGGCAGGGAACTGAAGCTTTCTTT. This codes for CASSFSRQGTEAFF.

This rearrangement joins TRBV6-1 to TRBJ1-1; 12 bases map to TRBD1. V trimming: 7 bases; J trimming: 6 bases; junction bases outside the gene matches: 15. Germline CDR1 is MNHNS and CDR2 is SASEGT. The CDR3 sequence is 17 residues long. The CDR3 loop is CASNPTGQGAGKAEAFF. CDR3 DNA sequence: TGTGCCAGCAACCCGACGGGACAGGGGGCCGGGAAAGCTGAAGCTTTCTTT.

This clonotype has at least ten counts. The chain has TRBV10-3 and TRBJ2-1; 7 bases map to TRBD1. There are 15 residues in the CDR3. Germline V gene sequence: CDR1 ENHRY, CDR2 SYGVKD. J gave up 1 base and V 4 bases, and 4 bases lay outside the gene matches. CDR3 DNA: TGTGCCATCAGTGGGTGGGACAGTTCCTACAATGAGCAGTTCTTC. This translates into CAISGWDSSYNEQFF.

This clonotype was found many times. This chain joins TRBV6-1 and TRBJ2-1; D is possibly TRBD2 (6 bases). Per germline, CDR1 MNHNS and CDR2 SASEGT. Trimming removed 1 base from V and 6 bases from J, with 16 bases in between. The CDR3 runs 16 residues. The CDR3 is CASSEEEGRLGNEQFF. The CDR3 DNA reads TGTGCCAGCAGTGAAGAGGAGGGTCGTCTAGGCAATGAGCAGTTCTTC.

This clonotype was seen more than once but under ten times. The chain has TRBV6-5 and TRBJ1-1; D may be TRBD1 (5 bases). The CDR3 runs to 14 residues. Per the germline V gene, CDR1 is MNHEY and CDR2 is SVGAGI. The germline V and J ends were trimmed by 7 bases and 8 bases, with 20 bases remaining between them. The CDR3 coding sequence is TGTGCCAGCACCGAATTTAGAGGGGCTCGGGAAGCTTTCTTT. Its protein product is CASTEFRGAREAFF.

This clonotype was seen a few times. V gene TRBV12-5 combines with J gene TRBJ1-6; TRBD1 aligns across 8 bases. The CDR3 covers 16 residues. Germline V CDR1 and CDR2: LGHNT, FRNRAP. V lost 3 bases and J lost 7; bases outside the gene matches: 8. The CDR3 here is CASGFGQGNRNSPLHF. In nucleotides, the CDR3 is TGTGCTAGTGGTTTCGGACAGGGAAATAGAAATTCACCCCTCCACTTT.

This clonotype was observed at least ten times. The CDR3 DNA is TGTGCCAGCAGCCAATTCGGAGCGGGGGACTACGAGCAGTACTTC. Translation: CASSQFGAGDYEQYF. The chain combines TRBV4-2 with TRBJ2-7, with 8 bases aligning to TRBD2. This CDR3 spans 15 amino acids. The V and J ends lost 2 bases and 3 bases, in that order; junction bases with no gene match: 6. Germline values: CDR1 LGHNA, CDR2 YNFKEQ.

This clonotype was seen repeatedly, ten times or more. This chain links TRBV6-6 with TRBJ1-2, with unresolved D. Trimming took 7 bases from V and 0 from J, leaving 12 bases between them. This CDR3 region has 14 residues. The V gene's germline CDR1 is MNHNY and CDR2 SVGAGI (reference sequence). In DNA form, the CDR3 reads TGTGCCAGCACACCGGACGGAACTAACTATGGCTACACCTTC. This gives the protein CASTPDGTNYGYTF.

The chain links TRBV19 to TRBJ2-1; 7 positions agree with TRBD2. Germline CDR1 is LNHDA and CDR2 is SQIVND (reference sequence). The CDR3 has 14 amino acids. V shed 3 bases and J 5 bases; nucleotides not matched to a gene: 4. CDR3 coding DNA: TGTGCCAGTAGTATCCGGGACTACAACAATGAGCAGTTCTTC. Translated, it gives CASSIRDYNNEQFF.

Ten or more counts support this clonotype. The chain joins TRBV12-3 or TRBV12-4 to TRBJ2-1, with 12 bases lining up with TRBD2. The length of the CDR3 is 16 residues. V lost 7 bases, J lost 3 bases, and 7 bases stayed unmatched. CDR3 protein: CASIQGLAGSYNEQFF. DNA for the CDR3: TGTGCCAGCATCCAGGGACTAGCGGGTAGCTACAATGAGCAGTTCTTC.

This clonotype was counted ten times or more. CDR3 residues: CASSLAGTSGYEQFF. CDR3 DNA: TGTGCCAGCAGCTTAGCTGGGACTAGCGGGTATGAGCAGTTCTTC. The gene calls are TRBV7-2 and TRBJ2-1; 12 bases align to TRBD2. Per the germline V gene, CDR1 is SGHTA and CDR2 is FQGNSA. The CDR3 runs 15 residues. After removal of 0 bases from V and 8 bases from J, the junction contained 2 bases not matched to a gene.

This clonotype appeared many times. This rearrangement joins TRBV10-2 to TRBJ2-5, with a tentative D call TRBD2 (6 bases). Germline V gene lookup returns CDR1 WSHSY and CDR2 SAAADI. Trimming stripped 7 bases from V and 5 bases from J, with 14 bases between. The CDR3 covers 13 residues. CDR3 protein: CASKAGSSETQYF. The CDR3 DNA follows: TGCGCCAGCAAGGCCGGGAGCTCCGAGACCCAGTACTTC.

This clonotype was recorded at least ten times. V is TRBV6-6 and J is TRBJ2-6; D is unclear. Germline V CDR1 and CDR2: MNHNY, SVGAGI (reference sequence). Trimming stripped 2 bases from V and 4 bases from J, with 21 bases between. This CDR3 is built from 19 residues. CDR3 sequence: CASSYGAAARLRGANVLTF. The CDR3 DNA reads TGTGCCAGCAGTTACGGCGCGGCGGCAAGGCTTCGAGGGGCCAACGTCCTGACTTTC.